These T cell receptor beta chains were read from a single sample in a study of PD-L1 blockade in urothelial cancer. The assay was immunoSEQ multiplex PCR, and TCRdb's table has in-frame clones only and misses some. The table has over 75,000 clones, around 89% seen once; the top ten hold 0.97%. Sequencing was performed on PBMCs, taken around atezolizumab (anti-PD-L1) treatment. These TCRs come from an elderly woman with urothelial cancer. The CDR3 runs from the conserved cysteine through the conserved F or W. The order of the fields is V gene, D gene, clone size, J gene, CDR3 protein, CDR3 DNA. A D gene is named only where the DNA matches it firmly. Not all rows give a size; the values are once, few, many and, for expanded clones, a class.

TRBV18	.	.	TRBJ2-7	CASSGGTGSYEQYF	TGTGCCAGCTCAGGAGGGACGGGCTCCTACGAGCAGTACTTC
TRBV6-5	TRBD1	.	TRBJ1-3	CASSYSGQISGNTIYF	TGTGCCAGCAGTTACTCGGGACAGATCTCTGGAAACACCATATATTTT
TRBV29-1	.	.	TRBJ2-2	CSVARENTGELFF	TGCAGCGTTGCACGAGAGAACACCGGGGAGCTGTTTTTT
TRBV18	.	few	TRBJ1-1	CASSPLGRGGNTEAFF	TGTGCCAGCTCACCATTAGGGCGAGGAGGGAACACTGAAGCTTTCTTT
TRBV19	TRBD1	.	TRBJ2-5	CASSPRDRQETQYF	TGTGCCAGTAGTCCCCGGGACAGGCAAGAGACCCAGTACTTC
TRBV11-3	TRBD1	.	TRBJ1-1	CASSQGDRGGDTEAFF	TGTGCCAGCAGCCAAGGGGACAGGGGTGGCGACACTGAAGCTTTCTTT
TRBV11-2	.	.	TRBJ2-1	CASSSGLLSYNEQFF	TGTGCCAGCAGCTCAGGACTCCTCTCCTACAATGAGCAGTTCTTC
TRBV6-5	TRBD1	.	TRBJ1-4	CASSYSTGRTEKLFF	TGTGCCAGCAGTTACTCGACAGGGAGGACTGAAAAACTGTTTTTT
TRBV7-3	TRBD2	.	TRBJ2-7	CASSAGTSGPLEQYF	TGTGCCAGCAGCGCCGGGACTAGCGGACCCCTCGAGCAGTACTTC
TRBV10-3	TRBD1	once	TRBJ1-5	CAISPTGNDQPQHF	TGTGCCATCAGCCCGACAGGGAACGATCAGCCCCAGCATTTT
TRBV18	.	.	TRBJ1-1	CATTIGGNTEAFF	TGTGCCACCACCATTGGGGGCAACACTGAAGCTTTCTTT
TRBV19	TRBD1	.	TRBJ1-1	CASSPRTGDTEAFF	TGTGCCAGTAGCCCTAGGACAGGCGACACTGAAGCTTTCTTT
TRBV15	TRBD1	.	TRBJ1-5	CATSRDRGGHQPQHF	TGTGCCACCAGCAGAGATCGAGGGGGCCATCAGCCCCAGCATTTT
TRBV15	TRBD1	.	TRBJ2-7	CATSRTGVGYEQYF	TGTGCCACCAGCAGGACAGGGGTAGGCTACGAGCAGTACTTC
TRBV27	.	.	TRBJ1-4	CASSLSGANEKLFF	TGTGCCAGCAGTTTATCCGGGGCTAATGAAAAACTGTTTTTT
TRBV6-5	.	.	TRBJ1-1	CASSGGTARATEAFF	TGTGCCAGCAGTGGGGGGACGGCCCGGGCCACTGAAGCTTTCTTT
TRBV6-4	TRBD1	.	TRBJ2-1	CASSEGSPGQGGEQFF	TGTGCCAGCAGTGAGGGGTCCCCGGGACAGGGGGGTGAGCAGTTCTTC
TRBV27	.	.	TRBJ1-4	CASKAGRGNEKLFF	TGTGCCAGTAAAGCCGGGAGGGGTAATGAAAAACTGTTTTTT
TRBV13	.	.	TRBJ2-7	CASSPGMNYEQYF	TGTGCCAGCAGCCCCGGGATGAACTACGAGCAGTACTTC
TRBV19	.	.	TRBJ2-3	CASTDRGAGTDTQYF	TGTGCCAGTACCGATCGGGGGGCCGGCACAGATACGCAGTATTTT
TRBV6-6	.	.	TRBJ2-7	CASSRSDGTYEQYF	TGTGCCAGCAGTCGGTCGGACGGGACCTACGAGCAGTACTTC
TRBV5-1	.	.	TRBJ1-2	CASRSRRGGYGYTF	TGCGCCAGCAGGTCCCGACGGGGGGGCTATGGCTACACCTTC
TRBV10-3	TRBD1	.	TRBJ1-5	CAISVGQGLNQPQHF	TGTGCCATCAGTGTGGGACAGGGGTTGAATCAGCCCCAGCATTTT
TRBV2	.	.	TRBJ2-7	CATDNQGYEQYF	TGTGCCACCGATAACCAGGGGTATGAGCAGTACTTC
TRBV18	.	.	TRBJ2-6	CASSPSQAGANVLTF	TGTGCCAGCTCACCATCCCAGGCTGGGGCCAACGTCCTGACTTTC
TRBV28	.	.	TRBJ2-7	CASSTGGARRIHEQYF	TGTGCCAGCAGTACTGGGGGGGCGAGGCGCATTCATGAGCAGTACTTC
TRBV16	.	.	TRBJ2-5	CASSHGMGTQYF	TGTGCCAGCAGCCACGGGATGGGGACCCAGTACTTC
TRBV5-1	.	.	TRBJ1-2	CASSPTLGEENYGYTF	TGCGCCAGCAGCCCTACGTTGGGGGAGGAAAACTATGGCTACACCTTC
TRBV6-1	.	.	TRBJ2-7	CASSVHKRGEQYF	TGTGCCAGCAGTGTCCACAAACGTGGCGAGCAGTACTTC
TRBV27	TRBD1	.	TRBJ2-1	CASSLGTGRFYNEQFF	TGTGCCAGCAGTTTAGGGACAGGGAGGTTCTACAATGAGCAGTTCTTC
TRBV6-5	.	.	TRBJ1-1	CASSWTEARTTEAFF	TGTGCCAGCAGTTGGACGGAGGCTAGGACCACTGAAGCTTTCTTT
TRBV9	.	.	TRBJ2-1	CASSAEPQGREQFF	TGTGCCAGCAGCGCTGAACCGCAGGGTCGTGAGCAGTTCTTC
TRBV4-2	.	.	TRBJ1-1	CASSPAGGRTEAFF	TGTGCCAGCAGCCCGGCCGGGGGTAGAACTGAAGCTTTCTTT
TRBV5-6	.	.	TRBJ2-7	CASSLGTVSNEQYF	TGTGCCAGCAGCTTGGGGACAGTTAGTAACGAGCAGTACTTC
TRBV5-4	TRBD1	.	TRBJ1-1	CASTVDRGEAFF	TGTGCCAGCACCGTTGACAGGGGCGAAGCTTTCTTT
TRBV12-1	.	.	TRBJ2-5	CASSGGQPEETQYF	TGTGCCAGCAGCGGGGGACAGCCCGAAGAGACCCAGTACTTC
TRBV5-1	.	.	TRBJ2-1	CASTKEGMGQVGEQFF	TGCGCCAGCACGAAGGAGGGCATGGGTCAAGTGGGTGAGCAGTTCTTC
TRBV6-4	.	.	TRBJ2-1	CATSRYNEQFF	TGTGCCACATCTAGATACAATGAGCAGTTCTTC
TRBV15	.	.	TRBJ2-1	CATSRDWGTDYNEQFF	TGTGCCACCAGCAGAGATTGGGGGACTGACTACAATGAGCAGTTCTTC
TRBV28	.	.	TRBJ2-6	CASTRALAGANVLTF	TGTGCCAGTACGAGGGCCCTTGCCGGGGCCAACGTCCTGACTTTC
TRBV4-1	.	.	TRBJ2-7	CASSPPGAPIYEQYF	TGCGCCAGCAGCCCTCCAGGCGCCCCGATCTACGAGCAGTACTTC
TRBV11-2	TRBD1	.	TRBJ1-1	CASSPRTGANTEAFF	TGTGCCAGCAGCCCCAGGACAGGGGCAAACACTGAAGCTTTCTTT
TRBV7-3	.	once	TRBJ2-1	CASSPGVYNEQFF	TGTGCCAGCAGCCCGGGGGTTTACAATGAGCAGTTCTTC